The next 28 T cell receptor beta chains were all read from a single sample in a study of shared clonotypes between healthy human individuals. Data came from immunoSEQ multiplex PCR; TCRdb stores just in-frame clones and leaves some out. The data show more than 450,000 clones, around 74% seen once. Source material: PBMCs. The receptors were sampled from a middle-aged woman in good health. Some clones in this sample may be carry-over from other donors' samples.

The chain recombines TRBV18 with TRBJ1-2, with a tentative D call TRBD1 (6 bases). The CDR3 covers 14 residues. Germline CDR1 KGHSH, CDR2 LQKENI. Trimming pared 3 bases from V and 6 bases from J, leaving 14 bases between. CDR3 nucleotides: TGTGCCAGCTCACCCCAACAGGGAACGGATGGCTACACCTTC. Translation gives CASSPQQGTDGYTF.

The V gene is TRBV5-1, the J gene TRBJ2-3; no definite D call. The CDR3 is 16 amino acids. Germline CDR1 is SGHRS and CDR2 is YFSETQ. V lost 4 bases, J lost 1 base, and 16 bases lay in between. CDR3 nucleotides: TGCGCCAGCAGCCTAGGGCCTTCCCCCGGCACAGATACGCAGTATTTT. The encoded protein is CASSLGPSPGTDTQYF.

The chain carries TRBV4-1 and TRBJ2-7; TRBD2 is a possible D gene (6 bases). The CDR3 has 17 amino acids. Deletions cut 4 bases from V and 0 bases from J, with 19 bases between. In germline, CDR1 is MGHRA, CDR2 YSYEKL. For the CDR3, the DNA is TGCGCCAGCAGCCTTTACTCCGGGACTTCAAGCTCCTACGAGCAGTACTTC. Translation: CASSLYSGTSSSYEQYF.

The V call is TRBV2, the J call TRBJ2-7, with TRBD1 as a possible D gene (5 bases). The CDR3 is made up of 12 amino acids. Germline V gene sequence: CDR1 SNHLY, CDR2 FYNNEI. Trimming removed 2 bases at V and 5 bases at J, with 7 bases between. The CDR3 region has the DNA TGTGCCAGCAGTGAATGGGGCCACGAGCAGTACTTC. It codes for CASSEWGHEQYF.

This clone was detected many times. The rearrangement links TRBV18 to TRBJ2-1; D uncertain. The CDR3 is 15 residues long. V was clipped by 0 bases and J by 6 bases, with 12 bases between them. Germline values: CDR1 KGHSH, CDR2 LQKENI. CDR3: CASSPPSIDGNEQFF. The CDR3 DNA is TGTGCCAGCTCACCACCAAGCATTGACGGCAATGAGCAGTTCTTC.

This clone was detected only once. The chain uses TRBV9 and TRBJ2-1, with TRBD2 as a possible D gene (7 bases). The CDR3 extends over 16 amino acids. V shed 4 bases and J shed 2 bases, with 16 bases lying between them. Per germline, CDR1 SGDLS and CDR2 YYNGEE. CDR3 region: CASSKLAGGPYNEQFF. CDR3 in DNA: TGTGCCAGCAGCAAGCTAGCCGGGGGGCCCTACAATGAGCAGTTCTTC.

The chain joins TRBV7-3 to TRBJ2-2; D remains ambiguous. Germline V gene sequence: CDR1 SGHTA, CDR2 FQGTGA. V was shortened by 2 bases and J by 0 bases, with 10 bases between the two germline ends. CDR3 length equals 16 residues. As DNA, the CDR3 is TGTGCCAGCAGCTTATTGGGCGGATCGAACACCGGGGAGCTGTTTTTT. This sequence encodes CASSLLGGSNTGELFF. Based on the CDR3 plus reference TRBV7-3 and TRBJ2-2, the full variable domain is GAGVSQTPSNKVTEKGKYVELRCDPISGHTALYWYRQSLGQGPEFLIYFQGTGAADDSGLPNDRFFAVRPEGSVSTLKIQRTERGDSAVYLCASSLLGGSNTGELFFGEGSRLTVL.

V is TRBV9 and J is TRBJ2-1; D call uncertain. The CDR3 has 15 amino acids. Germline loops: CDR1 SGDLS, CDR2 YYNGEE. V gave up 4 bases and J gave up 3 bases, with 14 bases separating them. The CDR3 DNA is TGTGCCAGCAGCCTAACCGACCGCCTCTACAATGAGCAGTTCTTC. Protein sequence: CASSLTDRLYNEQFF. Together with reference TRBV9 and TRBJ2-1, the CDR3 gives the full variable domain: DSGVTQTPKHLITATGQRVTLRCSPRSGDLSVYWYQQSLDQGLQFLIQYYNGEERAKGNILERFSAQQFPDLHSELNLSSLELGDSALYFCASSLTDRLYNEQFFGPGTRLTVL.

This clone is a singleton in its sample. The J gene is TRBJ1-1, the V gene TRBV18, with no clear D. Germline lookup yields CDR1 KGHSH and CDR2 LQKENI. With 5 bases removed from V and 4 bases from J, the gap between germline ends came to 8 bases. The CDR3 extends over 12 amino acids. CDR3 amino acids: CASSGEGTEAFF. Written as DNA, the CDR3 is TGTGCCAGCTCAGGGGAGGGCACTGAAGCTTTCTTT. The full variable domain, completed using reference TRBV18 and TRBJ1-1, is NAGVMQNPRHLVRRRGQEARLRCSPMKGHSHVYWYRQLPEEGLKFMVYLQKENIIDESGMPKERFSAEFPKEGPSILRIQQVVRGDSAAYFCASSGEGTEAFFGQGTRLTVV.

The chain has TRBV6-5 and TRBJ2-3, with D maybe TRBD2 (5 bases). This CDR3 spans 15 amino acids. The V gene's germline CDR1 is MNHEY and CDR2 SVGAGI. V was clipped by 2 bases and J by 9 bases, with 18 bases between them. The CDR3 sequence: CASSYAGPEDDTQYF. The CDR3 nucleotides read TGTGCCAGCAGTTACGCCGGCCCGGAGGATGACACGCAGTATTTT.

CDR3: CASSLQGGNQPQHF. The CDR3, as DNA: TGTGCCAGCAGCCTTCAGGGTGGCAATCAGCCCCAGCATTTT. The V gene is TRBV6-5, the J gene TRBJ1-5; D might be TRBD1 (5 bases). The germline CDR1 and CDR2 sequences are MNHEY and SVGAGI. The CDR3 totals 14 residues. V lost 6 bases, J lost 2 bases, and 11 bases lay in between.

The chain combines TRBV2 with TRBJ2-3, with a possible D match to TRBD1 (5 bases). The V gene lost 6 bases and the J gene lost 1 base, with 17 bases spanning the gap. This CDR3 contains 16 residues. Per germline, CDR1 SNHLY and CDR2 FYNNEI. The CDR3, as DNA: TGTGCCAGCAGCCAAAGGGGTCGTGTCGGCACAGATACGCAGTATTTT. Translation gives CASSQRGRVGTDTQYF.

This clone was found many times. This chain uses TRBV9 with TRBJ2-2; D remains unclear. This CDR3 has 15 amino acids. The V end lost 3 bases, the J end lost 3 bases, and 12 bases lay between the germline ends. The germline V gene has CDR1 SGDLS and CDR2 YYNGEE. CDR3 loop: CASSARMEHTGELFF. CDR3 coding DNA: TGTGCCAGCAGCGCCAGGATGGAACACACCGGGGAGCTGTTTTTT.

The rearrangement links TRBV19 to TRBJ2-1; the D call may be TRBD1 or TRBD2 (5 bases each). The CDR3 covers 13 residues. The germline V gene has CDR1 LNHDA and CDR2 SQIVND (reference sequence). V was shortened by 5 bases and J by 5 bases, with 10 bases between the two germline ends. CDR3 residues: CASSSGTDNEQFF. CDR3 nucleotide sequence: TGTGCCAGTAGTTCGGGGACGGACAATGAGCAGTTCTTC. The full variable domain, with the rest looked up from reference TRBV19 and TRBJ2-1, is DGGITQSPKYLFRKEGQNVTLSCEQNLNHDAMYWYRQDPGQGLRLIYYSQIVNDFQKGDIAEGYSVSREKKESFPLTVTSAQKNPTAFYLCASSSGTDNEQFFGPGTRLTVL.

V usage is TRBV11-3 and J usage is TRBJ2-1, with D tentatively TRBD1 (5 bases). Between the trimmed V and J ends, which lost 2 bases and 0 bases, there was a span of 20 bases. CDR1 is SGHNT and CDR2 is YENEEA in the germline V gene. This CDR3 is built from 19 residues. The CDR3 sequence: CASSLQGQSDSPSYNEQFF. CDR3 in DNA: TGTGCCAGCAGCTTACAGGGCCAGTCCGACTCGCCCTCCTACAATGAGCAGTTCTTC.

CDR3 amino acids: CASTGQGVWIDQPQHF. The CDR3 region has the DNA TGTGCCAGTACGGGACAGGGGGTTTGGATAGATCAGCCCCAGCATTTT. V gene TRBV19 combines with J gene TRBJ1-5, with 11 bases matching TRBD1. This CDR3 is built from 16 residues. Germline CDR1 LNHDA, CDR2 SQIVND (reference sequence). Trimming took 7 bases from V and 5 from J; bases not matched to a gene: 10.

The rearrangement joins TRBV7-2 to TRBJ1-2, with a possible D match to TRBD1 (6 bases). This CDR3 has 16 residues. The V and J ends lost 1 base and 4 bases respectively, with 16 bases between them. Germline CDR1 and CDR2: SGHTA and FQGNSA. The CDR3 region is CASSLDGTPLAYGYTF. The DNA for the CDR3 is TGTGCCAGCAGCTTAGATGGGACACCTCTCGCCTATGGCTACACCTTC.

The genes are TRBV5-1 and TRBJ1-3; D perhaps matches TRBD1 (5 bases). CDR3 length equals 16 residues. Trimming removed 0 bases from V and 0 bases from J, with 10 bases in between. The germline V gene has CDR1 SGHRS and CDR2 YFSETQ. CDR3 sequence: CASSLATDTSGNTIYF. The CDR3 nucleotides are TGCGCCAGCAGCTTGGCGACAGATACCTCTGGAAACACCATATATTTT.

This clone was counted a few times. Other DNA sequences in this sample translate to the same CDR3. The J gene is TRBJ2-3, the V gene TRBV7-2, with TRBD2 matching over 8 bases. From germline, CDR1 is SGHTA and CDR2 FQGNSA. V lost 5 bases, J lost 4 bases, and 8 bases stayed unmatched. The CDR3 runs 15 residues. The CDR3 loop is CASSPRGGSADTQYF. The CDR3 DNA is TGTGCCAGCAGCCCACGGGGGGGATCGGCAGATACGCAGTATTTT. Complete variable domain (other parts from reference TRBV7-2 and TRBJ2-3): GAGVSQSPSNKVTEKGKDVELRCDPISGHTALYWYRQSLGQGLEFLIYFQGNSAPDKSGLPSDRFSAERTGGSVSTLTIQRTQQEDSAVYLCASSPRGGSADTQYFGPGTRLTVL.

The rearrangement uses TRBV11-3 and TRBJ2-2; TRBD1 matches at 7 bases. V lost 5 bases, J lost 5 bases, and 11 bases stayed unmatched. This CDR3 comprises 16 residues. The V gene's germline CDR1 is SGHNT and CDR2 YENEEA. CDR3 protein: CASSPKGDRATGELFF. CDR3 DNA: TGTGCCAGCAGCCCAAAGGGAGACAGGGCGACCGGGGAGCTGTTTTTT. The full variable domain, its missing parts supplied by reference TRBV11-3 and TRBJ2-2, is EAGVVQSPRYKIIEKKQPVAFWCNPISGHNTLYWYLQNLGQGPELLIRYENEEAVDDSQLPKDRFSAERLKGVDSTLKIQPAELGDSAVYLCASSPKGDRATGELFFGEGSRLTVL.

The chain has TRBV7-8 and TRBJ1-2; D perhaps matches TRBD1 (5 bases). The CDR3 runs to 13 residues. Germline V CDR1 and CDR2: SGHVS, FQNEAQ. The V end lost 7 bases, the J end lost 4 bases, and 13 bases lay between the germline ends. This CDR3 reads CASTRDVLYGYTF. CDR3 bases: TGTGCCAGCACCAGGGACGTCCTCTATGGCTACACCTTC.

The V call is TRBV10-2, the J call TRBJ1-2; D not resolved. Germline lookup yields CDR1 WSHSY and CDR2 SAAADI. The CDR3 totals 13 residues. Trimming shortened V by 2 bases and J by 4 bases, and 8 bases separated the two germline ends. The CDR3 reads CASSEGGSYGYTF. CDR3 nucleotide sequence: TGCGCCAGCAGTGAGGGCGGCAGCTATGGCTACACCTTC.

The J gene is TRBJ2-1, the V gene TRBV7-3; TRBD2 is a possible D gene (6 bases). Trimming stripped 3 bases from V and 3 bases from J, with 12 bases between. Germline CDR1 reads SGHTA; CDR2 reads FQGTGA. There are 15 residues in the CDR3. CDR3 DNA: TGTGCCAGCAGCTTTGGCGGGGCCCTCTACAATGAGCAGTTCTTC. Its protein is CASSFGGALYNEQFF.

This rearrangement joins TRBV5-1 to TRBJ2-3; D is unclear. V lost 1 base and J lost 3, with 9 bases in between. Germline CDR1 reads SGHRS; CDR2 reads YFSETQ. This CDR3 comprises 14 residues. CDR3 residues: CASSLMGWTDTQYF. DNA for the CDR3: TGCGCCAGCAGCTTGATGGGATGGACAGATACGCAGTATTTT.

The chain employs TRBV28 and TRBJ2-1; perhaps TRBD1 as D (6 bases). The germline V gene has CDR1 MDHEN and CDR2 SYDVKM. V was shortened by 10 bases and J by 4 bases, with 11 bases between the two germline ends. The length of the CDR3 is 12 residues. The CDR3 loop reads CATKDSYNEQFF. CDR3 DNA sequence: TGTGCCACCAAGGACAGTTACAATGAGCAGTTCTTC. The entire variable domain, with the rest obtained from reference TRBV28 and TRBJ2-1, is as follows: DVKVTQSSRYLVKRTGEKVFLECVQDMDHENMFWYRQDPGLGLRLIYFSYDVKMKEKGDIPEGYSVSREKKERFSLILESASTNQTSMYLCATKDSYNEQFFGPGTRLTVL.

V usage is TRBV6-5 and J usage is TRBJ2-5; TRBD1 agrees at 7 bases. This CDR3 region has 14 residues. Germline CDR1 and CDR2: MNHEY and SVGAGI. V lost 5 bases, J lost 7 bases, and 10 bases stayed unmatched. The CDR3 loop is CASSPGTDLGTQYF. CDR3 coding DNA: TGTGCCAGCAGTCCCGGGACAGATCTCGGGACCCAGTACTTC.

In this sample, this clone turned up a few times. The same CDR3 can be traced to other DNA sequences in this sample. This chain joins TRBV7-9 and TRBJ1-1, with TRBD1 as a possible D gene (5 bases). The CDR3 totals 13 residues. V gave up 4 bases and J gave up 1 base, with 7 bases separating them. Germline CDR1 and CDR2: SEHNR and FQNEAQ (reference sequence). This CDR3 is CASSSQENTEAFF. For the CDR3, the DNA is TGTGCCAGCAGCTCACAGGAGAACACTGAAGCTTTCTTT.

The chain recombines TRBV5-4 with TRBJ2-5; D remains ambiguous. The CDR3 contains 11 residues. Germline V lookup: CDR1 SGHNT, CDR2 YYREEE (reference sequence). Trimming left V 4 bases short and J 3 bases short, with 4 bases between. In DNA, the CDR3 is TGTGCCAGCAGCCGGAAAGAGACCCAGTACTTC. Protein: CASSRKETQYF. The entire variable domain, with the rest obtained from reference TRBV5-4 and TRBJ2-5, is as follows: ETGVTQSPTHLIKTRGQQVTLRCSSQSGHNTVSWYQQALGQGPQFIFQYYREEENGRGNFPPRFSGLQFPNYSSELNVNALELDDSALYLCASSRKETQYFGPGTRLLVL.